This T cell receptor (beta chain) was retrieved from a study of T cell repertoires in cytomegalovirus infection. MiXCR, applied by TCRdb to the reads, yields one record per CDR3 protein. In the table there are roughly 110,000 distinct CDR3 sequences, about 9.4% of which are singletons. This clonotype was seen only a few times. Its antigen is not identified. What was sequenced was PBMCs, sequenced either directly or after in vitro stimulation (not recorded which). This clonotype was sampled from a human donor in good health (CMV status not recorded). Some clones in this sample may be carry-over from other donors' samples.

In nucleotides, the CDR3 is TGTGCCACCCGGGACAGGGGGATCGGGCTGGTTGCGAATCAGCCCCAGCATTTT. This gives the protein CATRDRGIGLVANQPQHF. The chain recombines TRBV19 with TRBJ1-5; TRBD1 aligns across 11 bases. Germline values: CDR1 LNHDA, CDR2 SQIVND (reference sequence). V lost 10 bases, J lost 4 bases, and 18 bases stayed unmatched. The CDR3 is 18 amino acids.